The 23 T cell receptor beta chains in this list originate from one sample, sequenced in a study of T cells after yellow fever vaccination. TCRdb recomputed calls from the 5' RACE reads with MiXCR, one row per CDR3 protein. The sample lists some 130,000 distinct CDR3 sequences; roughly 6.7% were seen once. This specimen was CD4+ T cells sorted from PBMCs, taken 10 days after the yellow fever booster vaccination. These receptor sequences come from a man under 40 who received the YFV17D yellow fever vaccine.

This clonotype was seen ten or more times. The chain carries TRBV20-1 and TRBJ2-3, with D maybe TRBD2 (5 bases). CDR3 length equals 17 residues. The germline gives CDR1 DFQATT, CDR2 SNEGSKA (reference sequence). V was pared by 4 bases and J by 3 bases, with 23 bases between. This chain's CDR3 is CSANLPYGSAVTDTQYF. The CDR3 DNA is TGCAGTGCTAACCTTCCGTATGGGAGCGCGGTTACAGATACGCAGTATTTT.

This clonotype was picked up a small number of times. The V call is TRBV7-2, the J call TRBJ2-7, with D possibly being TRBD2 (6 bases). The CDR3 is made up of 14 amino acids. V gave up 5 bases and J gave up 1 base, with 12 bases separating them. Germline V gives CDR1 SGHTA, CDR2 FQGNSA. DNA for the CDR3: TGTGCCAGCAGCCAAAGGGACTTTTCCTACGAGCAGTACTTC. Its translation: CASSQRDFSYEQYF.

In this sample, this clonotype turned up many times. CDR3 residues: CSVDSGSGNTIYF. CDR3 sequence (DNA): TGCAGCGTTGACTCCGGCTCTGGAAACACCATATATTTT. The chain recombines TRBV29-1 with TRBJ1-3; unclear D gene. Germline assignment: CDR1 SQVTM and CDR2 ANQGSEA. V shed 3 bases and J shed 0 bases, with 6 bases lying between them. This CDR3 has 13 residues.

This clonotype has a handful of counts. The chain carries TRBV7-2 and TRBJ2-7; D not certain. Germline CDR1 is SGHTA and CDR2 is FQGNSA. The CDR3 length is 14 residues. V was pared by 4 bases and J by 7 bases, with 17 bases between. This chain's CDR3 is CASSSYLGMGEQYF. The CDR3 DNA follows: TGTGCCAGCAGCTCATACTTAGGAATGGGTGAGCAGTACTTC.

This clonotype was counted at least ten times. The rearrangement joins TRBV6-5 to TRBJ2-7; D remains unclear. Germline-derived CDR1 and CDR2 are MNHEY and SVGAGI. The CDR3 has 14 residues. The V gene lost 2 bases and the J gene lost 0 bases, with 8 bases spanning the gap. CDR3 bases: TGTGCCAGCAGTTACCGCGGAAGCTCCTACGAGCAGTACTTC. It codes for CASSYRGSSYEQYF.

This clonotype was seen a handful of times. The chain recombines TRBV18 with TRBJ2-7; 7 nucleotides line up with TRBD2. The junction had 12 bases not matched to a gene; V was cut back by 2 bases and J by 5 bases. CDR1 KGHSH and CDR2 LQKENI come from the germline V gene. The CDR3 runs 16 residues. The DNA of the CDR3 is TGTGCCAGCTCACCATTCCAGCGGGAAGTGAGCCACGAGCAGTACTTC. Protein sequence: CASSPFQREVSHEQYF.

The chain uses TRBV11-2 and TRBJ2-6; 10 bases align to TRBD2. The J segment lost 4 bases and the V segment lost 2 bases, leaving 8 bases of the junction unmatched. CDR1 SGHAT and CDR2 FQNNGV come from the germline V gene. The CDR3 sequence is 18 residues long. For the CDR3, the DNA is TGTGCCAGCAGCTTAAAAGCGGGAGGGCCTTCCGGGGCCAACGTCCTGACTTTC. Amino acids: CASSLKAGGPSGANVLTF. The whole variable domain, filled in from reference TRBV11-2 and TRBJ2-6, reads EAGVAQSPRYKIIEKRQSVAFWCNPISGHATLYWYQQILGQGPKLLIQFQNNGVVDDSQLPKDRFSAERLKGVDSTLKIQPAKLEDSAVYLCASSLKAGGPSGANVLTFGAGSRLTVL.

In this sample, this clonotype turned up many times. V and J are TRBV12-2 and TRBJ2-7; TRBD2 is taken as the D call from the table, unchecked against the DNA. TRBV12-2 is tagged as a pseudogene. This CDR3 is built from 14 residues. DNA for the CDR3: TGTGCAAGTCGCATGGGACTAGCGGGAGACGAGCAGTACTTC. It is translated as CASRMGLAGDEQYF.

The V gene is TRBV20-1, the J gene TRBJ2-5; D gene ambiguous. CDR1 is DFQATT and CDR2 is SNEGSKA in the germline V gene (reference sequence). This CDR3 region has 12 residues. Trimming took 5 bases from V and 5 from J, leaving 12 bases between them. The CDR3 loop reads CSAPRASETQYF. The CDR3, as DNA: TGCAGTGCTCCAAGGGCTTCGGAGACCCAGTACTTC.

This clonotype was counted many times. The chain joins TRBV3-1 to TRBJ2-5, with D maybe TRBD2 (6 bases). The CDR3 sequence is 16 residues long. V lost 1 base and J 1 base, leaving 13 bases between the germline ends. From germline, CDR1 is LGHDT and CDR2 YNNKEL (reference sequence). The DNA for the CDR3 is TGTGCCAGCAGCCAAGTGGGCCGGGGGTCCCAAGAGACCCAGTACTTC. This gives the protein CASSQVGRGSQETQYF.

Ten or more counts support this clonotype. The chain is built from TRBV7-3 and TRBJ2-3, with TRBD2 matching over 11 bases. J lost 3 bases, V lost 5 bases, and 10 bases had no gene match. Germline V gives CDR1 SGHTA, CDR2 FQGTGA. CDR3 size: 17 residues. Written as DNA, the CDR3 is TGTGCCAGCAGCCGCGGGTCCATAGCGGGAGGGACAGATACGCAGTATTTT. Translation gives CASSRGSIAGGTDTQYF.

This clonotype was seen at least ten times. Sequence at one end of the junction differs from germline and may be a read error. The chain links TRBV5-1 to TRBJ2-7; D remains unclear. CDR1 is SGHRS and CDR2 is YFSETQ in the germline V gene. CDR3 length: 14 amino acids. The DNA for the CDR3 is TGCGCCAGCAGCTTGGGTGGGCCCTCCCACGAGCAGTACTTC. The encoded protein is CASSLGGPSHEQYF. The full variable domain, with the rest looked up from reference TRBV5-1 and TRBJ2-7, is KAGVTQTPRYLIKTRGQQVTLSCSPISGHRSVSWYQQTPGQGLQFLFEYFSETQRNKGNFPGRFSGRQFSNSRSEMNVSTLELGDSALYLCASSLGGPSHEQYFGPGTRLTVT.

This clonotype was recorded at least ten times. The chain carries TRBV12-3 or TRBV12-4 and TRBJ2-1; 10 bases line up with TRBD2. The V gene end was trimmed by 6 bases and the J gene end by 5 bases; junction bases not matched to a gene: 10. There are 16 residues in the CDR3. The CDR3 protein is CASSPRASGSNNEQFF. The CDR3 nucleotides read TGTGCCAGCAGCCCGAGAGCTAGCGGGAGCAACAATGAGCAGTTCTTC.

The CDR3 coding sequence is TGCAGTGCTAACCCGGAGTGGGCCAAAAACATTCAGTACTTC. This translates into CSANPEWAKNIQYF. The J gene is TRBJ2-4, the V gene TRBV20-1, with D uncertain. This CDR3 has 14 amino acids. V was cut by 4 bases and J by 1 base, with 11 bases left in between. In germline, CDR1 is DFQATT, CDR2 SNEGSKA (reference sequence).

This clonotype was counted ten times or more. CDR3 sequence: CASSLRFENTGELFF. For the CDR3, the DNA is TGTGCCAGCAGCTTAAGGTTTGAAAACACCGGGGAGCTGTTTTTT. This chain uses TRBV7-9 with TRBJ2-2; D remains unclear. V was cut by 2 bases and J by 2 bases, with 9 bases left in between. CDR1 and CDR2 (germline): SEHNR, FQNEAQ (reference sequence). The CDR3 length is 15 residues.

This clonotype has just a few counts. V and J are TRBV25-1 and TRBJ2-7; TRBD1 agrees at 7 bases. Germline V gene data show CDR1 as MGHDK and CDR2 as SYGVNS. The ends lost 3 bases at V and 4 bases at J; junction bases unmatched: 6. The CDR3 extends over 14 amino acids. The CDR3 region is CASSEAGGRYEQYF. As DNA, the CDR3 is TGTGCCAGCAGTGAGGCAGGGGGTAGGTACGAGCAGTACTTC.

This clonotype appeared many times. The V call is TRBV5-1, the J call TRBJ2-1; D unresolved. CDR1 and CDR2 from the germline V gene are SGHRS and YFSETQ. This CDR3 comprises 12 residues. The V gene lost 2 bases and the J gene lost 4 bases, with 4 bases spanning the gap. CDR3 bases: TGCGCCAGCAGCTTATATTACAATGAGCAGTTCTTC. Translating it yields CASSLYYNEQFF.

This clonotype occurred many times. J is TRBJ2-1 and V is TRBV7-2; possible D gene TRBD2, 5 bases. Germline assignment: CDR1 SGHTA and CDR2 FQGNSA. There are 14 residues in the CDR3. The germline V and J ends were trimmed by 3 bases and 3 bases, with 9 bases remaining between them. Here the CDR3 reads CASSLDFFYNEQFF. Here the CDR3 DNA reads TGTGCCAGCAGCTTGGACTTCTTCTACAATGAGCAGTTCTTC.

Many counts were recorded for this clonotype. The chain recombines TRBV20-1 with TRBJ2-3; tentatively, D is TRBD2 (6 bases). Germline assignment: CDR1 DFQATT and CDR2 SNEGSKA (reference sequence). This CDR3 has 16 residues. The V end lost 5 bases, the J end lost 7 bases, and 25 bases lay between the germline ends. The CDR3 spells CSADRPGLNLGYTQYF. The CDR3 DNA reads as TGCAGTGCTGACAGACCGGGACTCAACTTAGGGTATACGCAGTATTTT.

Regarding this clonotype: Possible read error: a much larger clone is one base away. The chain recombines TRBV5-1 with TRBJ1-4; 9 bases line up with TRBD1. This CDR3 is 14 amino acids long. Germline lookup yields CDR1 SGHRS and CDR2 YFSETQ. Germline trimming cut 4 bases from V and 7 bases from J; bases unmatched to any gene: 5. For the CDR3, the DNA is TGCGCCAGCAGCCTGGACAGGGGAGGTGAAAAACTGTTTTTT. This sequence encodes CASSLDRGGEKLFF.

This clonotype was seen a few times. J is TRBJ1-1 and V is TRBV20-1, with D uncertain. Germline loops: CDR1 DFQATT, CDR2 SNEGSKA (reference sequence). This CDR3 region has 12 residues. V was clipped by 6 bases and J by 3 bases, with 11 bases between them. The CDR3 reads CSALKRYTEAFF. CDR3 nucleotides: TGCAGTGCCCTCAAGAGGTACACTGAAGCTTTCTTT.

Notes on this clonotype: A clone one base away is much larger, so this may be a read error. This chain connects TRBV2 to TRBJ2-2, with D maybe TRBD1 (5 bases). V lost 7 bases, J lost 5 bases, and 17 bases lay in between. Germline assignment: CDR1 SNHLY and CDR2 FYNNEI. This CDR3 contains 15 residues. The CDR3 loop reads CASTEVGRRTGELFF. The CDR3 region has the DNA TGTGCCAGCACAGAGGTGGGGCGTCGGACCGGGGAGCTGTTTTTT.

This clonotype was seen only a few times. The chain joins TRBV28 to TRBJ1-2, with 7 bases fitting TRBD1. Trimming cost V 4 bases and J 0 bases; bases outside gene matches: 2. Germline values: CDR1 MDHEN, CDR2 SYDVKM. This CDR3 comprises 14 residues. The CDR3 reads CASSWDRPNYGYTF. CDR3 nucleotides: TGTGCCAGCAGTTGGGACAGACCTAACTATGGCTACACCTTC.